The clone carrying this T cell receptor (beta chain) was seen ten or more times. Its antigen is still unknown. This sample was taken from a study of post-analysis software for immune sequencing data. Study-level information: Disease courses included relapsing-remitting, secondary progressive and progressive-relapsing multiple sclerosis. Findings of the study overall: People with multiple sclerosis had a significantly lower normalized Chao1 diversity than controls did.

Unique molecular identifiers were built into the TCR beta cDNA libraries. Yield was approximately 500,000 cDNA molecules from approximately 0.91 to 9.4 million T cells. One entry per CDR3 protein results from TCRdb running MiXCR on the PCR reads. The sample lists some 260,000 distinct CDR3 sequences; about 38% were seen once. The clonotype was recovered from a girl aged 10 to 17 with multiple sclerosis. The sequencing sample was made of blood.

CDR3 region: CSARPLGADTQYF. CDR3 DNA: TGCAGTGCTAGACCCCTTGGCGCAGATACGCAGTATTTT. The chain carries TRBV20-1 and TRBJ2-3; D remains ambiguous. CDR3 size: 13 residues. Trimming stripped 2 bases from V and 4 bases from J, with 10 bases between. Germline CDR1 and CDR2: DFQATT and SNEGSKA (reference sequence).